This T cell receptor beta chain appears in the sequencing data of a study of CD8+ T cells in alopecia areata. Study-level background: A regimen of oral tofacitinib, 5 to 10 mg twice daily, was given to treated patients. Study observations and caveats: Sequencing of scalp samples also captures resident alphabeta T cells of normal skin. Higher clonality and more expanded CD8+ clones appeared in lesional than normal scalp.

The V gene's germline CDR1 is GTSNPN and CDR2 SVGIG (reference sequence). V lost 0 bases and J lost 2, with 10 bases in between. The CDR3 is 14 amino acids. To note about this clone: Its antigen remains unidentified.

Following extraction, RNA underwent reverse transcription to cDNA, which served as the sequencing template. Produced via immunoSEQ multiplex PCR; TCRdb's table is partial and in-frame only. The sample has 140,000 or so clones, around 49% seen once; the top ten hold 0.8% to 1%. Researchers picked out CD4+ and CD8+ T cells from PBMCs by sorting. This specimen was CD4+ T cells sorted from blood, taken at week 0. This chain connects TRBV30 to TRBJ1-1; no clear D. This clonotype was obtained from a human donor with alopecia areata. CDR3 DNA: TGTGCCTGGAGTGTTCAGACAATTAACACTGAAGCTTTCTTT. Protein product: CAWSVQTINTEAFF.